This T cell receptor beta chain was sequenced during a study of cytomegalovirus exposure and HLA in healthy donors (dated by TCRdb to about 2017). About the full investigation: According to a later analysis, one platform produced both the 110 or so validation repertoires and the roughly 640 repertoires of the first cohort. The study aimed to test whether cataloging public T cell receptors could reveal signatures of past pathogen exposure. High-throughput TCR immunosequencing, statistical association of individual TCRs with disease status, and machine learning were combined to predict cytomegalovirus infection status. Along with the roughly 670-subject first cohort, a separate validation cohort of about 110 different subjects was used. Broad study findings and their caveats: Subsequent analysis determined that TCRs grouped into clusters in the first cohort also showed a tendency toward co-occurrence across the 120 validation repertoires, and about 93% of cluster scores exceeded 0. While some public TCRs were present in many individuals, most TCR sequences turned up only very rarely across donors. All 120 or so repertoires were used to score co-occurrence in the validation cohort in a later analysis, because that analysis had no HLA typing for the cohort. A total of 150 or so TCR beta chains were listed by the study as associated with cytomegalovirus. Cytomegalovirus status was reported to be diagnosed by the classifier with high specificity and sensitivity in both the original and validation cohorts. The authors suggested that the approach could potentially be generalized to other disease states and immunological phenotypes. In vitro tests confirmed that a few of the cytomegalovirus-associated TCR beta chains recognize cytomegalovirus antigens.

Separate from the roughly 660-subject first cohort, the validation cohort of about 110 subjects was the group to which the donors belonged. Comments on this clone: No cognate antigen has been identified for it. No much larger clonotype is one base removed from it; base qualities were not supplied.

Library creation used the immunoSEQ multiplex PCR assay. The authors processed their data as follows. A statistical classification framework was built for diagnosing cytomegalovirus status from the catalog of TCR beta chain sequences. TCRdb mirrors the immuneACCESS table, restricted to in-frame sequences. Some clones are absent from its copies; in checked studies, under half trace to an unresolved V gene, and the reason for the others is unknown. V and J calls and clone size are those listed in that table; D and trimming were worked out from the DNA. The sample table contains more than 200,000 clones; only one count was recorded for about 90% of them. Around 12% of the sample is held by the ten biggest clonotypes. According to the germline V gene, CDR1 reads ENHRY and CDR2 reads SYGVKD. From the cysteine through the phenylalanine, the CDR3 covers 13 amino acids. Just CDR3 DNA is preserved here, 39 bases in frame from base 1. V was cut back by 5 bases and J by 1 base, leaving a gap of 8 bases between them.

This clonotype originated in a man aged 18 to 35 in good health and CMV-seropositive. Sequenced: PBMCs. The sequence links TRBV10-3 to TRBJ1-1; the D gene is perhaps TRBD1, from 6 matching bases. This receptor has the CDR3 CAISRQENTEAFF. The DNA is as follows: TGTGCCATCAGTAGACAGGAGAACACTGAAGCTTTCTTT.